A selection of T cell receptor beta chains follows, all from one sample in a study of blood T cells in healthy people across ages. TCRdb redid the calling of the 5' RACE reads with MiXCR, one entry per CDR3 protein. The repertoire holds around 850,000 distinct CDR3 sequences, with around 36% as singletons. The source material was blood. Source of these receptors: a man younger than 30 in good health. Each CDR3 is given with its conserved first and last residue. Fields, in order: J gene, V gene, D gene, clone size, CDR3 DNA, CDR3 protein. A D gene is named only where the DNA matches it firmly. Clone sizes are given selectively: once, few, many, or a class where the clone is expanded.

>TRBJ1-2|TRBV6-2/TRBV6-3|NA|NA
TGTGCCAGCAGTTACGCGAGGACCAGCTATGGCTACACCTTC
CASSYARTSYGYTF
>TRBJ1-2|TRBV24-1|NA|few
TGTGCCACCAGTGATCGGACAGCGAGCTATGGCTACACCTTC
CATSDRTASYGYTF
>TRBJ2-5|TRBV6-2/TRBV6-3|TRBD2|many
TGTGCCAGCAGTTACCGTATGGTAGCGGGGGACCAAGAGACCCAGTACTTC
CASSYRMVAGDQETQYF
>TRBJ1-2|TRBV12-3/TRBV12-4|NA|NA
TGTGCCAGCAGTTTGGACGACATAGACTATGGCTACACCTTC
CASSLDDIDYGYTF
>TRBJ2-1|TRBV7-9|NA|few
TGTGCCAGCAGCTTAGGAGACTATGGTCGGGAGCAGTTCTTC
CASSLGDYGREQFF
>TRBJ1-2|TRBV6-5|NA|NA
TGTGCCAGCACCGACGGTCGACAGCATAATAACTATGGCTACACCTTC
CASTDGRQHNNYGYTF
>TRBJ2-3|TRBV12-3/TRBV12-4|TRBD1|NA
TGTGCCAACAGTCCTCAGGGGGCGCGTAGGTCAGATACGCAGTATTTT
CANSPQGARRSDTQYF
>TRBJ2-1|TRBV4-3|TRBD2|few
TGCGCCAGCAGCCAGGCGCGGGGGTCCTACAATGAGCAGTTCTTC
CASSQARGSYNEQFF
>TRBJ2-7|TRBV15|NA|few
TGTGCCACCAGCAGAGATCTGGGGTTTCGACACGAGCAGTACTTC
CATSRDLGFRHEQYF
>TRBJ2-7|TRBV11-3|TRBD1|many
TGTGCCAGCATCACAAGGGACAGGTTGAACGAGCAGTACTTC
CASITRDRLNEQYF
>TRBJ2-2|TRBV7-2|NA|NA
TGTGCCAGCAGCTTAGCGGGGCTCAACACCGGGGAGCTGTTTTTT
CASSLAGLNTGELFF
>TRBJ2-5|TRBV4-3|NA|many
TGCGCCAGCAGCCAAGATCGGACAGCTATGGAGACCCAGTACTTC
CASSQDRTAMETQYF
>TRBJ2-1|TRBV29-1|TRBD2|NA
TGCAGCGTTAGACTAGCGGGAGACAATGAGCAGTTCTTC
CSVRLAGDNEQFF
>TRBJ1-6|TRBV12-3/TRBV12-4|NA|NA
TGTGCCAGCAGTTTAGGGGGGTGGTTAGTAAATTCACCCCTCCACTTT
CASSLGGWLVNSPLHF
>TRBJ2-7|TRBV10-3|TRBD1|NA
TGTGCCATCAGTGGGTCAGGGGGGACAGGCGAGCAGTACTTC
CAISGSGGTGEQYF
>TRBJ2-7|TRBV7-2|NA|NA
TGTGCCAGCAGCCGCGGGACCCAGGGGTCCAATGAGCAGTACTTC
CASSRGTQGSNEQYF
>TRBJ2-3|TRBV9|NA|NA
TGTGCCAGCAGCGCCATAAGTGGCACAGATACGCAGTATTTT
CASSAISGTDTQYF
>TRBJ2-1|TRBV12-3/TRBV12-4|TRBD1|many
TGTGCCAGCACTCCCGGGACAGGGTCCTACAATGAGCAGTTCTTC
CASTPGTGSYNEQFF
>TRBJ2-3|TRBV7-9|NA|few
TGTGCCAGCAGTCCTCCCTGGGGACATAGCACAGATACGCAGTATTTT
CASSPPWGHSTDTQYF
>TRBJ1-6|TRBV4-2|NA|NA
TGTGCCAGCAGCCAAGACAGTCGGGCCCTCCACTTT
CASSQDSRALHF
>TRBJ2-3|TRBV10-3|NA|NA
TGTGCCATCAGTCAAGACAGGAGGGAGGAAGATACGCAGTATTTT
CAISQDRREEDTQYF
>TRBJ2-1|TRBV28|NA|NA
TGTGGGCTTAACGCTAATGATTACAATGAGCAGTTCTTC
CGLNANDYNEQFF
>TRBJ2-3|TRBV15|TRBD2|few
TGTGCCACCAGCAGACAATCTAGCGGACCCACAGATACGCAGTATTTT
CATSRQSSGPTDTQYF
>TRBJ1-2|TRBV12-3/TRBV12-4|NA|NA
TGTGCCAGCAGTTCCCACCCCCGGGGGGATGGCTACACCTTC
CASSSHPRGDGYTF
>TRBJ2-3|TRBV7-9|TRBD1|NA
TGTGCCAGCAGCGCTGTCCCGGGACAGGGTGGAGATACGCAGTATTTT
CASSAVPGQGGDTQYF
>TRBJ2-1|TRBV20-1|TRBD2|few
TGCAGTGCTAAGACTAGCGGGGGAAGCAATGAGCAGTTCTTC
CSAKTSGGSNEQFF
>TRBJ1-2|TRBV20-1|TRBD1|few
TGCAGTGCTAGGGATAGGGGGCACTGGAGTCGGTTATATGGCTACACCTTC
CSARDRGHWSRLYGYTF
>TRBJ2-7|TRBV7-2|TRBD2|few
TGTGCCAGCAGCTTAAGAGCGGGAGAAACCTACGAGCAGTACTTC
CASSLRAGETYEQYF
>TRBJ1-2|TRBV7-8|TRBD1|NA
TGTGCCAGCAGCGCCAGGGGGAACGACGGCTACACCTTC
CASSARGNDGYTF
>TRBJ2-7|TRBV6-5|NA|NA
TGTGCCAGCAGTTCCGTCTCGGGGGGCGGGTACGAGCAGTACTTC
CASSSVSGGGYEQYF
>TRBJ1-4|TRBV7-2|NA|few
TGTGCCAGCGGGATTGGGGAGTCTAATGAAAAACTGTTTTTT
CASGIGESNEKLFF
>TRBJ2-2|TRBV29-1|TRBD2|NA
TGCAGCGTGGACTCGAGCGGGGCCGGGGAGCTGTTTTTT
CSVDSSGAGELFF
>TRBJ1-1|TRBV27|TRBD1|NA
TGTGCCAGCAGTTTGGGACAGGGGGGAAACACTGAAGCTTTCTTT
CASSLGQGGNTEAFF
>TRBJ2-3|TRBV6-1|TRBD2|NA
TGTGCCAGCAGTGATGCGGGAGGGGACACAGATACGCAGTATTTT
CASSDAGGDTDTQYF
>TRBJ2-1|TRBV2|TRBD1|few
TGTGCCAGCAGTCCTGGACAGGGGAGGCTGAATGAGCAGTTCTTC
CASSPGQGRLNEQFF
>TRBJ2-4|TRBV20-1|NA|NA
TGCAGTGCTCCCCGGGTGGGTAGGTCTGACAAAAACATTCAGTACTTC
CSAPRVGRSDKNIQYF
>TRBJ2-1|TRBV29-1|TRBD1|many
TGCAGCGTTGGTCGACAGGGGTCCTACAATGAGCAGTTCTTC
CSVGRQGSYNEQFF
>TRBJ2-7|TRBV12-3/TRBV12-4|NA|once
TGTGCCACCTCTGTGGGGGGCGAGCAGTACTTC
CATSVGGEQYF
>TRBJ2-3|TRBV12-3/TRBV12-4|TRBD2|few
TGTGCCAGCAGTTTTGGGACTAGCTTTCCAGATACGCAGTATTTT
CASSFGTSFPDTQYF
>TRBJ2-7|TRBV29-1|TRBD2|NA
TGCAGCGGGATTAGCGGGGGGCCCGATTCTATTGCCTGCGAGCAGTACTTC
CSGISGGPDSIACEQYF
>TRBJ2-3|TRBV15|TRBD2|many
TGTGCCACCAGCAGAGATAATATAAGGACTAGCGGGGGGCGGAATACGCAGTATTTT
CATSRDNIRTSGGRNTQYF
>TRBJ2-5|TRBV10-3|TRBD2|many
TGTGCCATCAGTGAGTCAAGGACTAGCGGGGGAACTGTGGAGACCCAGTACTTC
CAISESRTSGGTVETQYF
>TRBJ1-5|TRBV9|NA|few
TGTGCCAGCAGCGTAGGCTATGGGGAGCGGAGCAATCAGCCCCAGCATTTT
CASSVGYGERSNQPQHF
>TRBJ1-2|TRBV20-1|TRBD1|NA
TGCAGTGCTACCCCGGGGACAGGGGCTTCCGACTATGGCTACACCTTC
CSATPGTGASDYGYTF